The next 32 T cell receptor beta chains were all read from a single sample in a study of T cells in Graves' hyperthyroidism and ophthalmopathy. Amplified TCR beta CDR3 regions came from RNA transcripts. Using the HTBI primer set, a first-round RT-PCR was run on the TCR CDR3. One entry per CDR3 protein, called by TCRdb with MiXCR from the multiplex PCR reads. The sample includes around 760,000 distinct CDR3 sequences, approximately 40% of them seen just once. Sequencing was performed on blood. The receptors here all came from a woman in her thirties or forties with Graves' hyperthyroidism.

This clonotype came up a few times. The chain couples TRBV5-5 to TRBJ1-1; D is undetermined. The ends were cut back, 0 bases at V and 0 bases at J, with 9 bases in the middle. The CDR3 is made up of 15 amino acids. CDR1 is SGHKS and CDR2 is YYEKEE in the germline V gene (reference sequence). In DNA form, the CDR3 reads TGTGCCAGCAGCTTGGAATGGCAGTTGAACACTGAAGCTTTCTTT. This gives the protein CASSLEWQLNTEAFF.

This clonotype has a count of ten or more. The genes are TRBV20-1 and TRBJ2-5; TRBD2 matches at 8 bases. The CDR3 has 17 amino acids. Per germline, CDR1 DFQATT and CDR2 SNEGSKA (reference sequence). J gave up 0 bases and V 6 bases, and 15 bases lay outside the gene matches. Here the CDR3 DNA reads TGCAGTGCCCCTCCCCAGGCGGGAGGCAGCAACCAAGAGACCCAGTACTTC. Its protein product is CSAPPQAGGSNQETQYF.

This clonotype was picked up a small number of times. The V call is TRBV4-1, the J call TRBJ2-7; 11 bases are shared with TRBD2. The CDR3 covers 16 residues. V was pared by 5 bases and J by 7 bases, with 13 bases of the junction left unmatched. Germline V gives CDR1 MGHRA, CDR2 YSYEKL. As DNA, the CDR3 is TGCGCCAGCAGCAATGCCCGACTAGCGGGATTGGAGGAGCAGTACTTC. This translates into CASSNARLAGLEEQYF.

This chain uses TRBV19 with TRBJ1-1, with 10 bases lining up with TRBD1. This CDR3 contains 13 residues. The junction had 8 bases not matched to a gene; V was cut back by 5 bases and J by 11 bases. Germline V lookup: CDR1 LNHDA, CDR2 SQIVND (reference sequence). CDR3: CASSFRQGAMAFF. Here the CDR3 DNA reads TGTGCCAGTAGTTTCAGACAGGGGGCAATGGCTTTCTTT.

This sequence joins TRBV7-2 and TRBJ1-6, with D hard to call. Trimming took 1 base from V and 8 from J, leaving 12 bases between them. The germline CDR1 and CDR2 sequences are SGHTA and FQGNSA. The CDR3 extends over 15 amino acids. The CDR3 DNA follows: TGTGCCAGCAGCTTAGGCGGAGGTTTGGATTCACCCCTCCACTTT. This sequence encodes CASSLGGGLDSPLHF.

This clonotype was seen a handful of times. The V and J genes are TRBV28 and TRBJ1-2, with D unclear. Germline loops: CDR1 MDHEN, CDR2 SYDVKM. The CDR3 consists of 12 residues. V dropped 7 bases and J dropped 5 bases, with 11 bases sitting between them. CDR3 DNA: TGTGCCAGCACCAGGACCTCGTATGGCTACACCTTC. It codes for CASTRTSYGYTF.

Regarding this clonotype: The conserved final phenylalanine or tryptophan is absent from the CDR3, which likely points to a read error. The limits of the CDR3 on the DNA are not certain, so only TCRdb's listed CDR3 is given. The rearrangement links TRBV9 to TRBJ2-2; the table's D call, TRBD1, was not checked against the DNA. Germline CDR1 is SGDLS and CDR2 is YYNGEE. The CDR3 adds up to 9 amino acids, both ends counted. CDR3 in amino acids: CASSVAGGA.

The rearrangement uses TRBV7-9 and TRBJ1-2; 8 nucleotides align to TRBD1. J was trimmed by 0 bases and V by 6 bases; bases with no gene match: 9. Germline CDR1 and CDR2: SEHNR and FQNEAQ (reference sequence). The CDR3 loop spans 16 amino acids. The CDR3 spells CASRPQGAYANYGYTF. CDR3 DNA: TGTGCCAGCAGGCCTCAGGGGGCGTACGCTAACTATGGCTACACCTTC.

Comment on this clonotype: A much larger clone lies a single base off, so this may be a read error. CDR3 loop: CASAQGLAYEQYF. DNA of the CDR3: TGTGCCAGCGCACAGGGGCTAGCCTACGAGCAGTACTTC. This chain links TRBV19 with TRBJ2-7; the match to TRBD1 covers 7 bases. CDR1 LNHDA and CDR2 SQIVND come from the germline V gene (reference sequence). The CDR3 spans 13 residues. V lost 9 bases, J lost 2 bases, and 7 bases stayed unmatched.

There are a few counts of this clonotype. In DNA, the CDR3 is TGTGCCAGCAGCCCCCAGGGGGGCACCGAGCAGTACTTC. The encoded protein is CASSPQGGTEQYF. The chain combines TRBV7-3 with TRBJ2-7; D is possibly TRBD1 (7 bases). V lost 5 bases and J lost 6, with 14 bases in between. This CDR3 region has 13 residues. CDR1 and CDR2 (germline): SGHTA, FQGTGA.

This sequence joins TRBV25-1 and TRBJ2-7, with TRBD2 matching 11 bases. CDR3 length equals 13 residues. The V gene end was trimmed by 9 bases and the J gene end by 3 bases; junction bases not matched to a gene: 4. The germline V gene has CDR1 MGHDK and CDR2 SYGVNS. This CDR3 is CASTGLAVYEQYF. The DNA for the CDR3 is TGTGCCAGTACGGGACTAGCGGTCTACGAGCAGTACTTC.

Points on this clonotype: The junction and the germline gene differ at one end; a read error may be behind it. This rearrangement joins TRBV13 to TRBJ1-1, with D possibly being TRBD1 (5 bases). This CDR3 is 15 amino acids long. Germline values: CDR1 PRHDT, CDR2 FYEKMQ (reference sequence). The CDR3 sequence is CASSEWLLGGIQASF. The CDR3 DNA follows: TGTGCCAGCAGTGAGTGGCTGTTGGGGGGGATCCAAGCTTCCTTT.

The chain links TRBV12-3 or TRBV12-4 to TRBJ1-4; no clear D. The CDR3 extends over 14 amino acids. V was pared by 7 bases and J by 0 bases, with 9 bases between. The CDR3 DNA follows: TGTGCCAGCAATGGCGGACCAACTAATGAAAAACTGTTTTTT. Amino acid sequence: CASNGGPTNEKLFF.

This clonotype has ten or more counts. This chain uses TRBV7-8 with TRBJ1-1; D is unresolved. Trimming stripped 5 bases from V and 5 bases from J, with 12 bases between. This CDR3 spans 13 amino acids. CDR1 SGHVS and CDR2 FQNEAQ come from the germline V gene. CDR3 amino acids: CASSRRGPTEAFF. As DNA, the CDR3 is TGTGCCAGCAGCCGTCGTGGGCCGACTGAAGCTTTCTTT.

This chain joins TRBV7-9 and TRBJ2-7; 11 positions agree with TRBD2. This CDR3 has 18 amino acids. V gave up 5 bases and J gave up 2 bases; unmatched junction bases: 14. Looked up from germline, CDR1 is SEHNR and CDR2 is FQNEAQ (reference sequence). The CDR3, as DNA: TGTGCCAGCAGCGTAGTCGGTTCTAGCGGGGGGAAGACCTACGAGCAGTACTTC. It yields the protein CASSVVGSSGGKTYEQYF. Complete variable domain (other parts from reference TRBV7-9 and TRBJ2-7): DTGVSQNPRHKITKRGQNVTFRCDPISEHNRLYWYRQTLGQGPEFLTYFQNEAQLEKSRLLSDRFSAERPKGSFSTLEIQRTEQGDSAMYLCASSVVGSSGGKTYEQYFGPGTRLTVT.

This clonotype came up many times. This sequence joins TRBV7-6 and TRBJ2-7; the D call may be TRBD1 or TRBD2 (5 bases each). With 4 bases removed from V and 6 bases from J, the gap between germline ends came to 16 bases. This CDR3 is 14 amino acids long. The germline V gene has CDR1 SGHVS and CDR2 FNYEAQ. The CDR3 here is CASSSSRGGREQYF. The DNA for the CDR3 is TGTGCCAGCAGCTCCAGTCGGGGCGGGCGCGAGCAGTACTTC.

Only a few counts were recorded for this clonotype. The V gene is TRBV5-1, the J gene TRBJ2-7; 7 bases match TRBD2. Germline V gene sequence: CDR1 SGHRS, CDR2 YFSETQ. The CDR3 sequence is 12 residues long. V gave up 7 bases and J gave up 6 bases; unmatched junction bases: 7. In DNA, the CDR3 is TGCGCCAGCTATACTAGCGATAGCGAGCAGTACTTC. This translates into CASYTSDSEQYF.

The table lists this clonotype with a count of one. The genes are TRBV6-2 or TRBV6-3 and TRBJ1-2; D is ambiguous. The CDR3 consists of 13 residues. The ends were cut back, 2 bases at V and 4 bases at J, with 8 bases in the middle. CDR1 MNHEY and CDR2 SVGEGT come from the germline V gene. The CDR3 nucleotides read TGTGCCAGCAGTTACGGGCTTAGCTATGGCTACACCTTC. It is translated as CASSYGLSYGYTF.

The chain joins TRBV7-2 to TRBJ2-2, with D possibly called TRBD1 or TRBD2 (5 bases each). Between the trimmed V and J ends, which lost 5 bases and 8 bases, there was a span of 15 bases. This CDR3 has 14 amino acids. Germline CDR1 SGHTA, CDR2 FQGNSA. The CDR3 here is CASSQKGPLGELFF. CDR3 nucleotide sequence: TGTGCCAGCAGCCAAAAGGGACCCCTTGGGGAGCTGTTTTTT.

This rearrangement joins TRBV7-9 to TRBJ1-2; 10 positions agree with TRBD1. With 4 bases clipped from V and 8 bases from J, the junction kept 7 bases outside the gene matches. This CDR3 comprises 14 residues. From germline, CDR1 is SEHNR and CDR2 FQNEAQ (reference sequence). CDR3 nucleotides: TGTGCCAGCAGCTCCCCCGACAGGGGGCTGGGCTACACCTTC. This sequence encodes CASSSPDRGLGYTF.

About this clonotype: Given a much more abundant clone one base away, this may be a read error. The chain has TRBV19 and TRBJ2-7, with 7 bases matching TRBD1. Germline-derived CDR1 and CDR2 are LNHDA and SQIVND (reference sequence). The CDR3 extends over 15 amino acids. After removal of 3 bases from V and 5 bases from J, the junction contained 10 bases not matched to a gene. Here the CDR3 DNA reads TGTGCCAGTAGTATCCGACAGGGACGAACCCACGAGCAGTACTTC. Residues: CASSIRQGRTHEQYF.

The chain has TRBV5-5 and TRBJ1-1, with a tentative D call TRBD1 (6 bases). There are 15 residues in the CDR3. The germline V gene encodes CDR1 SGHKS and CDR2 YYEKEE (reference sequence). Trimming cost V 0 bases and J 4 bases, with 13 bases left between them. The CDR3 nucleotides read TGTGCCAGCAGCTTGGAGGCGGGGGCTGGCACTGAAGCTTTCTTT. Its protein is CASSLEAGAGTEAFF.

The genes are TRBV27 and TRBJ1-2; 10 bases align to TRBD1. In germline, CDR1 is MNHEY, CDR2 SMNVEV (reference sequence). The trim removed 3 bases at V and 5 bases at J, leaving 9 bases unmatched. CDR3 size: 16 residues. The DNA of the CDR3 is TGTGCCAGCAGTTTCTGGGACAGGGGCGCCACATATGGCTACACCTTC. Its translation: CASSFWDRGATYGYTF.

Only a few counts were recorded for this clonotype. The J gene is TRBJ1-6, the V gene TRBV4-3, with TRBD1 identical over 8 bases. The V and J ends lost 0 bases and 10 bases, in that order; junction bases with no gene match: 5. Germline V gene data show CDR1 as LGHNA and CDR2 as YSLEER. The CDR3 is made up of 15 amino acids. The DNA of the CDR3 is TGCGCCAGCAGCCAAGAAGGAGCAGGGGGCTCACCCCTCCACTTT. Its translation is CASSQEGAGGSPLHF.

Comment on this clonotype: Given a much more abundant clone one base away, this may be a read error. This chain connects TRBV10-3 to TRBJ2-5; TRBD2 might be the D (6 bases). V was pared by 7 bases and J by 9 bases, with 24 bases between. The CDR3 has 15 residues. The germline gives CDR1 ENHRY, CDR2 SYGVKD. CDR3 in DNA: TGTGCCATCACCCCCAATGGCAGGCCCGGGGAGGCCCAGTACTTC. Translation: CAITPNGRPGEAQYF.

V is TRBV5-6 and J is TRBJ1-4; no reliable D call. The germline gives CDR1 SGHDT, CDR2 YYEEEE. The CDR3 has 14 amino acids. V lost 1 base and J lost 7, with 11 bases in between. CDR3 sequence reads: CASSLNDVVEKLFF. The CDR3 nucleotides are TGTGCCAGCAGCTTGAACGACGTTGTTGAAAAACTGTTTTTT.

This clonotype was counted at least ten times. This chain uses TRBV20-1 with TRBJ1-1; D unclear. V lost 3 bases to trimming and J lost 3 bases, with 14 bases between them. CDR1 is DFQATT and CDR2 is SNEGSKA in the germline V gene (reference sequence). This CDR3 spans 14 amino acids. The CDR3 here is CSASAADWYTEAFF. The CDR3 DNA sequence: TGCAGTGCTAGCGCCGCCGACTGGTACACTGAAGCTTTCTTT.

This clonotype has a count of ten or more. The DNA for the CDR3 is TGTGCCAGCAGCTTGAGTCAGGGCTACGAGCAGTACTTC. Translation: CASSLSQGYEQYF. The chain couples TRBV7-9 to TRBJ2-7; a weak D match, TRBD1 (5 bases). V lost 3 bases and J lost 3, with 9 bases in between. CDR1 is SEHNR and CDR2 is FQNEAQ in the germline V gene (reference sequence). The CDR3 sequence is 13 residues long.

This clonotype appeared many times. The chain combines TRBV24-1 with TRBJ1-5, with D possibly TRBD1 on 6 matching bases. Trimming removed 5 bases from V and 2 bases from J, with 12 bases in between. This CDR3 has 15 residues. Looked up from germline, CDR1 is KGHDR and CDR2 is SFDVKD. The CDR3 DNA reads TGTGCCACCAGTGGAGGGGGATATCGCAATCAGCCCCAGCATTTT. Encoded protein: CATSGGGYRNQPQHF.

Regarding this clonotype: This may come from a read error, since a much larger clone is one base off. The chain combines TRBV12-3 or TRBV12-4 with TRBJ1-2, with D tentatively TRBD1 (6 bases). The germline V and J ends were trimmed by 5 bases and 3 bases, with 16 bases remaining between them. The CDR3 is 15 residues long. CDR3 sequence: CASSAQGGKDYGYTF. The CDR3 DNA is TGTGCCAGCAGTGCACAGGGAGGGAAAGACTATGGCTACACCTTC.

The chain links TRBV6-6 to TRBJ1-2; 7 bases are a match to TRBD1. The trim removed 6 bases at V and 1 base at J, leaving 20 bases unmatched. The V gene's germline CDR1 is MNHNY and CDR2 SVGAGI (reference sequence). This CDR3 spans 19 amino acids. CDR3 nucleotides: TGTGCCAGCAGACCACCCGAGGGGACAGCCACCATTAATAACTATGGCTACACCTTC. It codes for CASRPPEGTATINNYGYTF.

In its sample, this clonotype was seen many times. The chain is built from TRBV7-2 and TRBJ2-7; perhaps D is TRBD1 or TRBD2 (5 bases each). Germline lookup yields CDR1 SGHTA and CDR2 FQGNSA. V was pared by 5 bases and J by 6 bases, with 20 bases between. This CDR3 is built from 15 residues. The CDR3 DNA follows: TGTGCCAGCAGCAGGGACGGTGAGAATTTGGGCGAGCAGTACTTC. Translation: CASSRDGENLGEQYF.